This entry lists 14 T cell receptor beta chains sequenced from one sample in a study of OX40 agonist ivuxolimab in advanced cancers. Only in-frame clones appear in the TCRdb table, and some are missing; sequencing was by immunoSEQ multiplex PCR. The sample holds tens of thousands of clones, 80% to 95% seen once. The material was CD4+ or CD8+ T cells sorted from blood, obtained in a trial of the OX40 agonist ivuxolimab. Receptor source: an adult with an advanced solid tumor such as melanoma, head and neck, liver or kidney cancer.

This sequence joins TRBV6-1 and TRBJ1-1; weak D call: TRBD1 (5 bases). The germline V gene has CDR1 MNHNS and CDR2 SASEGT. Trimming shortened V by 6 bases and J by 0 bases, and 14 bases separated the two germline ends. CDR3 length equals 15 residues. CDR3 region: CASREPGLLNTEAFF. DNA of the CDR3: TGTGCCAGCAGAGAGCCAGGGCTTTTGAACACTGAAGCTTTCTTT.

This clone showed up just a few times. The V and J genes are TRBV18 and TRBJ1-1; 7 nucleotides line up with TRBD1. Germline CDR1 reads KGHSH; CDR2 reads LQKENI. The CDR3 spans 16 residues. Trimming at V came to 3 bases and at J to 1 base, leaving 8 bases not matched to a gene. CDR3 protein: CASSPTTGRKNTEAFF. The CDR3 DNA is TGTGCCAGCTCACCTACGACAGGGAGGAAGAACACTGAAGCTTTCTTT.

This sequence joins TRBV5-1 and TRBJ2-1; 7 nucleotides match TRBD1. The CDR3 runs to 14 residues. After removal of 4 bases from V and 5 bases from J, the junction contained 6 bases not matched to a gene. Germline lookup yields CDR1 SGHRS and CDR2 YFSETQ. The CDR3 here is CASSPRTGNNEQFF. The DNA for the CDR3 is TGCGCCAGCAGCCCCCGGACAGGAAACAATGAGCAGTTCTTC.

The rearrangement joins TRBV19 to TRBJ1-2, with a weak D call TRBD1 (5 bases). Trimming stripped 8 bases from V and 8 bases from J, with 21 bases between. The germline gives CDR1 LNHDA, CDR2 SQIVND (reference sequence). The CDR3 runs to 14 residues. This CDR3 is CASHPGTGVFGYTF. CDR3 DNA: TGTGCCAGTCACCCGGGGACGGGGGTTTTCGGCTACACCTTC. Based on the CDR3 plus reference TRBV19 and TRBJ1-2, the full variable domain is DGGITQSPKYLFRKEGQNVTLSCEQNLNHDAMYWYRQDPGQGLRLIYYSQIVNDFQKGDIAEGYSVSREKKESFPLTVTSAQKNPTAFYLCASHPGTGVFGYTFGSGTRLTVV.

The V and J genes are TRBV7-2 and TRBJ2-7; D is undetermined. The CDR3 consists of 13 residues. V dropped 5 bases and J dropped 2 bases, with 10 bases sitting between them. From germline, CDR1 is SGHTA and CDR2 FQGNSA. The CDR3 DNA reads TGTGCCAGCAGCCGATGGACGGCCTACGAGCAGTACTTC. Amino acids: CASSRWTAYEQYF.

The chain recombines TRBV13 with TRBJ2-1; 9 bases are shared with TRBD2. The CDR3 has 16 residues. Per the germline V gene, CDR1 is PRHDT and CDR2 is FYEKMQ (reference sequence). Losses at the gene ends were 1 base for V and 7 bases for J; bases not matched to a gene: 8. Here the CDR3 DNA reads TGTGCCAGCAGCTTAGCTTACGGCGGGAGGGCGAATGAGCAGTTCTTC. It yields the protein CASSLAYGGRANEQFF.

The chain uses TRBV7-9 and TRBJ2-5, with TRBD1 identical over 7 bases. This CDR3 has 14 amino acids. J gave up 5 bases and V 5 bases, and 8 bases lay outside the gene matches. Germline-derived CDR1 and CDR2 are SEHNR and FQNEAQ (reference sequence). CDR3 amino acids: CASSTRQGGETQYF. CDR3 DNA sequence: TGTGCCAGCAGCACCCGACAGGGCGGGGAGACCCAGTACTTC.

A single count supports this clone. Other DNA sequences within the sample encode an identical CDR3. The rearrangement uses TRBV7-9 and TRBJ1-4, with a tentative D call TRBD1 (6 bases). Trimming left V 6 bases short and J 8 bases short, with 19 bases between. The CDR3 totals 15 residues. Germline-derived CDR1 and CDR2 are SEHNR and FQNEAQ (reference sequence). CDR3 region: CASSPTGTTNEKLFF. The CDR3 DNA sequence: TGTGCCAGCAGTCCTACCGGGACAACAAACGAAAAACTGTTTTTT.

The chain links TRBV28 to TRBJ1-2, with 12 bases lining up with TRBD1. Trimming at V came to 5 bases and at J to 5 bases, leaving 9 bases not matched to a gene. The CDR3 sequence is 16 residues long. The germline V gene has CDR1 MDHEN and CDR2 SYDVKM. CDR3 in DNA: TGTGCCAGCAGTCCACCGGGACAGGGGGCAGGGTATGGCTACACCTTC. Amino acids: CASSPPGQGAGYGYTF.

This clone has only a few counts. The chain uses TRBV5-1 and TRBJ1-1; possibly TRBD1 for D (5 bases). Germline V lookup: CDR1 SGHRS, CDR2 YFSETQ. There are 14 residues in the CDR3. V lost 4 bases, J lost 1 base, and 11 bases lay in between. In nucleotides, the CDR3 is TGCGCCAGCAGCCCGGGGCGGGGGAACACTGAAGCTTTCTTT. Translation gives CASSPGRGNTEAFF.

The chain joins TRBV6-6 to TRBJ2-2, with TRBD1 matching 7 bases. The CDR3 totals 13 residues. Germline V CDR1 and CDR2: MNHNY, SVGAGI (reference sequence). V lost 10 bases to trimming and J lost 5 bases; unmatched junction nucleotides: 7. In DNA, the CDR3 is TGTGCCACGCGGACAGGCTTAACCGGGGAGCTGTTTTTT. Translating it yields CATRTGLTGELFF.

The V gene is TRBV28, the J gene TRBJ1-5; 9 bases map to TRBD1. Germline V gives CDR1 MDHEN, CDR2 SYDVKM. After removal of 2 bases from V and 9 bases from J, the junction contained 8 bases not matched to a gene. The CDR3 length is 15 residues. The DNA for the CDR3 is TGTGCCAGCAGTTTAAGACAGGGGGGGATAAGGCCCCAGCATTTT. Amino acids: CASSLRQGGIRPQHF.

V is TRBV5-4 and J is TRBJ2-2; 7 bases are shared with TRBD1. Germline CDR1 is SGHNT and CDR2 is YYREEE (reference sequence). The CDR3 has 15 amino acids. V trimming: 7 bases; J trimming: 8 bases; junction bases outside the gene matches: 14. The chain's CDR3 is CASYLMGQWGGELFF. The CDR3 nucleotides are TGTGCCAGCTACCTCATGGGACAGTGGGGAGGGGAGCTGTTTTTT.

The J gene is TRBJ2-7, the V gene TRBV13; 10 nucleotides line up with TRBD2. Trimming took 5 bases from V and 0 from J; bases not matched to a gene: 16. Germline CDR1 and CDR2: PRHDT and FYEKMQ (reference sequence). CDR3 length: 19 residues. The CDR3 sequence is CASSPRGRGLAGVSYEQYF. CDR3 sequence (DNA): TGTGCCAGCAGCCCCAGGGGGCGCGGGCTAGCGGGGGTCTCCTACGAGCAGTACTTC.